This T cell receptor (beta chain) was found in a study of T-cell memory formation after mild COVID-19. Study-wide results and caveats: There were some responding clones in pre-infection memory, which suggested that cross-reactive memory had joined.

This clonotype was counted between two and nine times. Its antigen is not identified. TCRdb processed the 5' RACE reads anew with MiXCR; each CDR3 protein has one entry. The sample shows 280,000 or so distinct CDR3 sequences, 7% to 10% of them seen only once. This CDR3 comprises 13 residues. V was pared by 6 bases and J by 4 bases, with 12 bases between. The clonotype was recovered from a man between 18 and 35 years old who had mild COVID-19 (a few samples of this study predate the infection). Cell type and time point are not known. The rearrangement uses TRBV12-3 or TRBV12-4 and TRBJ1-1, with no clear D. Material: PBMCs or a T cell subset sorted from them (not recorded which). For the CDR3, the DNA is TGTGCCAGCAGCCGTGGGTGGGGCACTGAAGCTTTCTTT. Translated, it gives CASSRGWGTEAFF.